This T cell receptor (beta chain) was captured in a study of CD8 T cells in ankylosing spondylitis. Whole-study findings and limits: A TCR beta motif made of eight highly homologous variants seemed typical of ankylosing spondylitis blood.

This clonotype was observed a few times. The target antigen is unknown. Library preparation for TCR beta used quantitative 5'-RACE with molecular barcodes. Each CDR3 protein is one row after TCRdb ran MiXCR on the 5' RACE reads. Among under 250,000 distinct CDR3 sequences, roughly a third were seen once, and the ten largest hold roughly 4%. This CDR3 is 15 amino acids long. Germline CDR1 is LGHDT and CDR2 is YNNKEL (reference sequence). V gave up 1 base and J gave up 2 bases, with 10 bases separating them. The clonotype originates from a male donor with ankylosing spondylitis or in good health (not recorded which). Input material: blood, either unsorted or a sorted T cell fraction (not recorded which). The rearrangement links TRBV3-1 to TRBJ2-3; no clear D. As DNA, the CDR3 is TGTGCCAGCAGCCAAGGGCGGCCATTCACAGATACGCAGTATTTT. Protein sequence: CASSQGRPFTDTQYF.